This TCR beta chain was recorded in a study of T-cell reconstitution after alpha-beta-depleted transplantation in children. Study results and caveats: Two months or so post-transplant, alpha-beta T cells reportedly derived from several hundred expanded graft clones.

Unmatched junction bases numbered 13, after V lost 4 bases and J lost 4 bases. The CDR3 is 16 residues long. Germline V gene data show CDR1 as SGHRS and CDR2 as YFSETQ. Ten or more counts support this clonotype. No antigen is known for it. The library targeted TCRbeta and was prepared with unique molecular identifiers. TCRdb reprocessed the PCR reads via MiXCR and lists one record per CDR3 protein. In the table there are about 260,000 distinct CDR3 sequences, less than 9% of which are singletons. V is TRBV5-1 and J is TRBJ1-1; 7 positions match TRBD1. The clonotype originates from a male patient aged 5 to 17 who had a stem cell transplant for acute lymphoblastic leukemia, so the T cells may come from the graft donor. Sample: PBMCs, mostly from graft donor cells, taken 180 days after TCRalphabeta/CD19-depleted stem cell transplant. This CDR3 reads CASSPEQTGVSTEAFF. In DNA, the CDR3 is TGCGCCAGCAGCCCCGAGCAAACAGGGGTCAGCACTGAAGCTTTCTTT.